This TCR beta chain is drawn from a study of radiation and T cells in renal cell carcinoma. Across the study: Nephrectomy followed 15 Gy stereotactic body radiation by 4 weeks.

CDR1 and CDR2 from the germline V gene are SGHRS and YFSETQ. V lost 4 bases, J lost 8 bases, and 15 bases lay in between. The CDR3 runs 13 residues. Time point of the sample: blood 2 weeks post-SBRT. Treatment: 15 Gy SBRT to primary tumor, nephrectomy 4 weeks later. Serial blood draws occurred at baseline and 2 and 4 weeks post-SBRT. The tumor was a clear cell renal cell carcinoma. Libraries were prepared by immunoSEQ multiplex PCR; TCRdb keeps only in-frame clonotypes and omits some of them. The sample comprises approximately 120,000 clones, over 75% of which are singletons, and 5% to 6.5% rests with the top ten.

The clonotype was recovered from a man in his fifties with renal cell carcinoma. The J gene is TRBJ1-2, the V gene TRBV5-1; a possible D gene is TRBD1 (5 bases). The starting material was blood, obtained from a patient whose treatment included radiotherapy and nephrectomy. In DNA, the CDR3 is TGCGCCAGCAGCCCGGCCAGGGCGGAAGGCTACACCTTC. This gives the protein CASSPARAEGYTF.